These T cell receptor beta chains were read from a single sample in a study of shared clonotypes between healthy human individuals. Clones were sequenced by immunoSEQ multiplex PCR, and TCRdb holds only the in-frame ones, with some missing. The top ten hold under 0.45% of the sample, which has 2 million to 2.5 million clones, approximately 93% seen once. The sequencing sample was made of naive CD4+ T cells from PBMCs. The receptors come from a man younger than 35 in good health. Some clones in this sample may be carry-over from other donors' samples. Both conserved end residues are part of each CDR3. Fields, in order: D gene, clone size, J gene, V gene, CDR3 DNA, CDR3 protein. The D gene is left open where the match is weak. Only part of the rows carry a size: once, few, many, or a class if the clone is expanded.

TRBD2,NA,TRBJ2-2,TRBV9,TGTGCCAGCAGCGTATCCAGCGGGAGAATCGGGGAGCTGTTTTTT,CASSVSSGRIGELFF
TRBD1,NA,TRBJ2-7,TRBV19,TGTGCCAGTAGTATCAGACGGACAGGCGTGGAGCAGTACTTC,CASSIRRTGVEQYF
NA,NA,TRBJ2-3,TRBV28,TGTGCCAGCAGTCCCTACGGGGCAGGGACACAATCAGATACGCAGTATTTT,CASSPYGAGTQSDTQYF
NA,once,TRBJ1-4,TRBV6-5,TGTGCCAGCAGTAGAGGGTATACTAATGAAAAACTGTTTTTT,CASSRGYTNEKLFF
NA,NA,TRBJ1-5,TRBV28,TGTGCCAGCAGTTTAGGGTACGGACTCCACAATCAGCCCCAGCATTTT,CASSLGYGLHNQPQHF
NA,NA,TRBJ1-2,TRBV2,TGTGCCAGCAGTGAAGGTACAGACTATGGCTACACCTTC,CASSEGTDYGYTF
NA,NA,TRBJ1-1,TRBV28,TGTGCCAGCAGTTTGGTCGTCAGACTGAACACTGAAGCTTTCTTT,CASSLVVRLNTEAFF
NA,NA,TRBJ1-4,TRBV18,TGTGCCAGCTCACAAGAAACGGCAGGCGAAAAACTGTTTTTT,CASSQETAGEKLFF
NA,NA,TRBJ2-1,TRBV10-1,TGCGCCAGCAGTGTACAGCCCGGGGTTGAGCAGTTCTTC,CASSVQPGVEQFF
NA,NA,TRBJ2-7,TRBV29-1,TGCAGCGTAACCGGGACACTTACCTACGAGCAGTACTTC,CSVTGTLTYEQYF
NA,NA,TRBJ2-7,TRBV5-1,TGCGCCAGCAGCTTGGGGGCGTGGGGGACACTTCCCAGGGGCGAGCAGTACTTC,CASSLGAWGTLPRGEQYF
TRBD2,NA,TRBJ2-3,TRBV5-1,TGCGCCAGCAGCTCCTCCGCGACTAGCGGGGGAGGGGATACGCAGTATTTT,CASSSSATSGGGDTQYF
NA,once,TRBJ2-2,TRBV30,TGTGCCTGGAGTCTAGGGGCCGGGGAGCTGTTTTTT,CAWSLGAGELFF
NA,NA,TRBJ1-5,TRBV5-4,TGTGCAGCCCAGCATCATGCCCGGGCGGTTTATAGCAATCAGCCCCAGCATTTT,CAAQHHARAVYSNQPQHF